Following are 31 T cell receptor beta chains from one sample sequenced in a study of T cell repertoires in cytomegalovirus infection. MiXCR was run by TCRdb on the reads, yielding one entry per CDR3 protein. The sample has a few hundred thousand distinct CDR3 sequences; approximately 25% are singletons. Sequencing was done on a sample of PBMCs. The receptor source for this set is a human donor in good health (CMV status not recorded). Some clones in this sample may be carry-over from other donors' samples.

V is TRBV20-1 and J is TRBJ2-7; a weak D match, TRBD1 (5 bases). This CDR3 is built from 13 residues. Germline V gene sequence: CDR1 DFQATT, CDR2 SNEGSKA (reference sequence). V was trimmed by 4 bases and J by 4 bases, leaving 14 bases between them. Here the CDR3 DNA reads TGCAGTGCTACGATCCCATCAGGGTACGAGCAGTACTTC. Translated, it gives CSATIPSGYEQYF.

The chain uses TRBV12-3 or TRBV12-4 and TRBJ2-1; TRBD2 agrees at 8 bases. The length of the CDR3 is 14 residues. V shed 7 bases, J shed 5 bases, and the junction held 7 bases outside the gene matches. The CDR3 is CASKRAGGHNEQFF. DNA of the CDR3: TGTGCCAGCAAAAGGGCGGGAGGCCACAATGAGCAGTTCTTC.

The rearrangement uses TRBV20-1 and TRBJ2-1, with 7 bases lining up with TRBD2. Germline CDR1 and CDR2: DFQATT and SNEGSKA (reference sequence). Germline trimming cut 1 base from V and 7 bases from J; bases unmatched to any gene: 16. The CDR3 consists of 17 residues. CDR3 protein: CSARVGRLAGVRNEQFF. The CDR3, as DNA: TGCAGTGCTAGAGTAGGAAGATTGGCGGGAGTGCGGAATGAGCAGTTCTTC.

The CDR3 DNA reads TGTGCCAGCAGCTTAGGCCAACAGTCCTACGAGCAGTACTTC. Protein sequence: CASSLGQQSYEQYF. The genes are TRBV7-9 and TRBJ2-7; D remains ambiguous. V dropped 1 base and J dropped 1 base, with 8 bases sitting between them. In germline, CDR1 is SEHNR, CDR2 FQNEAQ (reference sequence). This CDR3 has 14 residues.

The CDR3 sequence is CASSYHRDEQFF. The CDR3 bases are TGTGCCAGCAGCTACCACAGGGATGAGCAGTTCTTC. The V gene is TRBV7-6, the J gene TRBJ2-1, with D possibly matching TRBD1 (6 bases). The V end lost 4 bases, the J end lost 8 bases, and 9 bases lay between the germline ends. This CDR3 has 12 residues. Germline CDR1 is SGHVS and CDR2 is FNYEAQ.

This clonotype was seen more than once but under ten times. V usage is TRBV29-1 and J usage is TRBJ2-2, with D tentatively TRBD1 (6 bases). CDR1 and CDR2 (germline): SQVTM, ANQGSEA. The V and J ends lost 2 bases and 4 bases respectively, with 17 bases between them. The CDR3 covers 16 residues. The CDR3 protein is CSVESRGSGGTGELFF. CDR3 DNA: TGCAGCGTTGAATCGAGGGGGAGTGGGGGCACCGGGGAGCTGTTTTTT.

This chain joins TRBV12-3 or TRBV12-4 and TRBJ2-7; 7 bases map to TRBD1. V gave up 4 bases and J gave up 5 bases; unmatched junction bases: 5. This CDR3 has 13 amino acids. The DNA for the CDR3 is TGTGCCAGCAGTTACCGACAGGGAAACGAGCAGTACTTC. Its translation is CASSYRQGNEQYF.

The gene calls are TRBV2 and TRBJ1-5, with a possible D match to TRBD1 (5 bases). The CDR3 is made up of 15 amino acids. The V end lost 2 bases, the J end lost 0 bases, and 8 bases lay between the germline ends. CDR1 SNHLY and CDR2 FYNNEI come from the germline V gene. CDR3 sequence reads: CASSENRNSNQPQHF. CDR3 in DNA: TGTGCCAGCAGTGAAAACAGGAATAGCAATCAGCCCCAGCATTTT.

The genes are TRBV6-5 and TRBJ1-2; the D gene is possibly TRBD1 (6 bases). This CDR3 region has 15 residues. CDR1 and CDR2 from the germline V gene are MNHEY and SVGAGI. V was cut by 4 bases and J by 4 bases, with 16 bases left in between. This CDR3 is CASSWRGAGSYGYTF. Here the CDR3 DNA reads TGTGCCAGCAGTTGGCGGGGGGCAGGTAGCTATGGCTACACCTTC.

The J gene is TRBJ1-5, the V gene TRBV20-1; D gene uncertain. Germline loops: CDR1 DFQATT, CDR2 SNEGSKA (reference sequence). This CDR3 has 15 amino acids. With 1 base removed from V and 0 bases from J, the gap between germline ends came to 10 bases. The DNA for the CDR3 is TGCAGTGCTAGAGCCACAGTTAATAGCAATCAGCCCCAGCATTTT. It specifies CSARATVNSNQPQHF.

This clonotype was observed a handful of times. The CDR3 DNA follows: TGTGCCAGCAGTCAACAGGGTTTGCAGCCCCAGCATTTT. The encoded protein is CASSQQGLQPQHF. The chain has TRBV12-3 or TRBV12-4 and TRBJ1-5; maybe TRBD1 (6 bases). The V and J ends lost 5 bases and 7 bases respectively, with 12 bases between them. The CDR3 contains 13 residues.

This clonotype was found many times. The gene calls are TRBV4-1 and TRBJ2-3, with 8 bases fitting TRBD2. The CDR3 spans 16 residues. Trimming cost V 0 bases and J 3 bases; bases outside gene matches: 5. Germline CDR1 MGHRA, CDR2 YSYEKL. This chain's CDR3 is CASSQDPAGATDTQYF. In DNA form, the CDR3 reads TGCGCCAGCAGCCAAGATCCAGCGGGAGCGACAGATACGCAGTATTTT.

This chain joins TRBV12-5 and TRBJ2-1; D not certain. This CDR3 is 15 amino acids long. Germline loops: CDR1 LGHNT, CDR2 FRNRAP. With 5 bases removed from V and 2 bases from J, the gap between germline ends came to 13 bases. CDR3 bases: TGTGCTAGTGGTACCGATGGTGGAACCTACAATGAGCAGTTCTTC. Translating gives CASGTDGGTYNEQFF.

This clonotype occurred many times. This chain connects TRBV12-3 or TRBV12-4 to TRBJ2-5; the D is unclear. V dropped 3 bases and J dropped 1 base, with 3 bases sitting between them. This CDR3 is built from 12 residues. CDR3 in DNA: TGTGCCAGCAGTTTTCTCCAAGAGACCCAGTACTTC. It yields the protein CASSFLQETQYF.

The CDR3 DNA sequence: TGTGCCAGCAGCCAAATAGCGGGACCGAAAAGAGAGCAGTTCTTC. It codes for CASSQIAGPKREQFF. V usage is TRBV14 and J usage is TRBJ2-1; TRBD2 aligns across 8 bases. The V gene's germline CDR1 is SGHDN and CDR2 FVKESK. The CDR3 extends over 15 amino acids. The J segment lost 10 bases and the V segment lost 2 bases, leaving 10 bases of the junction unmatched.

This clonotype occurred a few times. The J gene is TRBJ2-3, the V gene TRBV29-1; 9 bases line up with TRBD1. The CDR3 totals 16 residues. V shed 8 bases and J 3 bases; nucleotides not matched to a gene: 15. CDR1 and CDR2 (germline): SQVTM, ANQGSEA. CDR3 coding DNA: TGCAGCCCAAGCCTCCTCCACAGGGGGCTTACAGATACGCAGTATTTT. This gives the protein CSPSLLHRGLTDTQYF.

The sample holds a few counts of this clonotype. The chain has TRBV5-1 and TRBJ2-1, with 14 bases aligning to TRBD2. Germline CDR1 SGHRS, CDR2 YFSETQ. The J segment lost 7 bases and the V segment lost 8 bases, leaving 11 bases of the junction unmatched. This CDR3 spans 16 amino acids. The CDR3 protein is CASSTIGTSGRNEQFF. As DNA, the CDR3 is TGCGCCAGTAGTACCATCGGGACTAGCGGGAGAAATGAGCAGTTCTTC.

At least ten counts were recorded for this clonotype. This chain connects TRBV7-2 to TRBJ2-3, with 12 positions matching TRBD1. Germline V gives CDR1 SGHTA, CDR2 FQGNSA. V dropped 7 bases and J dropped 0; count of bases not matched to a gene: 8. CDR3 length equals 17 residues. The CDR3: CASNRAGTGGSTDTQYF. CDR3 coding DNA: TGTGCCAGCAACCGGGCGGGGACAGGGGGCAGCACAGATACGCAGTATTTT.

This clonotype was seen a handful of times. The chain recombines TRBV5-6 with TRBJ2-7; possible D gene TRBD2, 5 bases. CDR3 size: 16 residues. Trimming took off 4 bases at V and 0 bases at J, with 17 bases between the two ends. The germline CDR1 and CDR2 sequences are SGHDT and YYEEEE. For the CDR3, the DNA is TGTGCCAGCAGCCTTTTTACGGGATCTTACTCCTACGAGCAGTACTTC. This encodes CASSLFTGSYSYEQYF.

The chain combines TRBV5-1 with TRBJ1-3, with a tentative D call TRBD1 (6 bases). In germline, CDR1 is SGHRS, CDR2 YFSETQ. The V gene lost 4 bases and the J gene lost 2 bases, with 13 bases spanning the gap. The CDR3 totals 15 residues. This CDR3 is CASSEQGITGNTIYF. CDR3 in DNA: TGCGCCAGCAGCGAACAGGGAATCACTGGAAACACCATATATTTT.

V gene TRBV18 combines with J gene TRBJ1-5, with a tentative D call TRBD1 (5 bases). This CDR3 region has 14 residues. Germline values: CDR1 KGHSH, CDR2 LQKENI. Trimming pared 3 bases from V and 6 bases from J, leaving 12 bases between. CDR3: CASSPGDGPQPQHF. In DNA, the CDR3 is TGTGCCAGCTCACCCGGGGACGGTCCTCAGCCCCAGCATTTT.

The rearrangement links TRBV13 to TRBJ1-3; D uncertain. Germline V gene sequence: CDR1 PRHDT, CDR2 FYEKMQ (reference sequence). This CDR3 has 13 amino acids. The V end lost 2 bases, the J end lost 4 bases, and 6 bases lay between the germline ends. This chain's CDR3 is CASSLRVGNTIYF. For the CDR3, the DNA is TGTGCCAGCAGCTTAAGGGTAGGAAACACCATATATTTT.

This clonotype was seen a handful of times. This sequence joins TRBV6-5 and TRBJ1-1; tentative D call: TRBD1 (6 bases). V dropped 5 bases and J dropped 3 bases, with 16 bases sitting between them. The V gene's germline CDR1 is MNHEY and CDR2 SVGAGI. This CDR3 region has 15 residues. The CDR3, as DNA: TGTGCCAGCAGTACTACAGGGTCCGTAGACACTGAAGCTTTCTTT. Amino acid sequence: CASSTTGSVDTEAFF.

The chain combines TRBV5-1 with TRBJ1-2; 8 nucleotides align to TRBD1. Trimming cost V 4 bases and J 8 bases; bases outside gene matches: 13. The CDR3 covers 15 residues. Looked up from germline, CDR1 is SGHRS and CDR2 is YFSETQ. This chain's CDR3 is CASSVGDRPSLGYTF. The CDR3 nucleotides are TGCGCCAGCAGCGTAGGGGACAGGCCCTCCCTGGGCTACACCTTC.

Only a few counts were recorded for this clonotype. The rearrangement joins TRBV10-3 to TRBJ2-5; D gene unclear. Trimming stripped 6 bases from V and 2 bases from J, with 4 bases between. CDR1 is ENHRY, CDR2 SYGVKD, per germline. There are 11 residues in the CDR3. This CDR3 is CAISAQETQYF. CDR3 bases: TGTGCCATCAGCGCGCAAGAGACCCAGTACTTC.

This sequence joins TRBV18 and TRBJ1-1; D is undetermined. The CDR3 loop spans 15 amino acids. V was pared by 0 bases and J by 1 base, with 9 bases between. Looked up from germline, CDR1 is KGHSH and CDR2 is LQKENI. The CDR3 coding sequence is TGTGCCAGCTCACCACCGAGAGAAAGGAACACTGAAGCTTTCTTT. The encoded protein is CASSPPRERNTEAFF.

V is TRBV2 and J is TRBJ1-5, with D unresolved. V lost 11 bases and J 5 bases, leaving 19 bases between the germline ends. CDR1 is SNHLY and CDR2 is FYNNEI in the germline V gene. The CDR3 covers 14 residues. The CDR3, as DNA: TGTGCCGGCTCGGGAGGCAGAACAGATCAGCCCCAGCATTTT. Its translation: CAGSGGRTDQPQHF.

This clonotype has only a few counts. The chain links TRBV9 to TRBJ1-1; D uncertain. The CDR3 loop spans 14 amino acids. V gave up 5 bases and J gave up 3 bases, with 14 bases separating them. Germline CDR1 is SGDLS and CDR2 is YYNGEE. The CDR3: CASRPGLEDTEAFF. CDR3 sequence (DNA): TGTGCCAGCAGGCCGGGTCTTGAGGACACTGAAGCTTTCTTT.

The chain combines TRBV18 with TRBJ2-5, with a tentative D call TRBD2 (6 bases). This CDR3 spans 15 amino acids. The germline gives CDR1 KGHSH, CDR2 LQKENI. V was shortened by 3 bases and J by 2 bases, with 13 bases between the two germline ends. CDR3 in DNA: TGTGCCAGCTCACCCGGCCGGGGGATTCAAGAGACCCAGTACTTC. Translating it yields CASSPGRGIQETQYF.

Concerning this clonotype: At one boundary the junction diverges from the germline segment, which might be a read error. The V call is TRBV7-2, the J call TRBJ2-1; the match to TRBD2 covers 13 bases. There are 16 residues in the CDR3. Per germline, CDR1 SGHTA and CDR2 FQGNSA. The CDR3 nucleotides are TGTGCCGGCAGCGCGGGACTAGCGGGACTATCGGGAGAGCAGTTCTTC. This sequence encodes CAGSAGLAGLSGEQFF.

V is TRBV19 and J is TRBJ1-1, with 10 positions matching TRBD1. The CDR3 is 13 residues long. CDR1 is LNHDA and CDR2 is SQIVND in the germline V gene (reference sequence). Trimming at V came to 5 bases and at J to 7 bases, leaving 4 bases not matched to a gene. CDR3 DNA sequence: TGTGCCAGTAGTGTCGGACAGGGGGTTGAAGCTTTCTTT. Its translation is CASSVGQGVEAFF.